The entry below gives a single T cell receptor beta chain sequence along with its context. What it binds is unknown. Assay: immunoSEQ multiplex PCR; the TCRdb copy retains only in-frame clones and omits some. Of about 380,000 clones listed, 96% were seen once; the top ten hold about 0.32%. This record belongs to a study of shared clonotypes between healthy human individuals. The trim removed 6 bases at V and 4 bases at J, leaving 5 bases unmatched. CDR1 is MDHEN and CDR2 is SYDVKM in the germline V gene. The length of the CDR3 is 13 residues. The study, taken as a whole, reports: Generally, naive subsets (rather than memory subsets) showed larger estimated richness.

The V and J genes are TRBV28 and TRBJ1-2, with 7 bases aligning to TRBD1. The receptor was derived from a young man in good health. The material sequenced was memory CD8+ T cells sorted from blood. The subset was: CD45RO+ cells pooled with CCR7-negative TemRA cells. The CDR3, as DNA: TGTGCCAGCAGGGGGACAGAACTCTATGGCTACACCTTC. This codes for CASRGTELYGYTF.